The table lists the clone carrying this T cell receptor beta chain with a few counts. Germline V lookup: CDR1 LNHNV, CDR2 YYDKDF (reference sequence). The V and J ends lost 1 base and 5 bases respectively, with 15 bases between them. This CDR3 comprises 15 residues. These data belong to a study of blood T cells in healthy people across ages. All donors came from Russia, were Caucasian and healthy, and spanned ages about 6 to 100. Using a J-beta primer mix together with a sample-barcoded 5' primer, a second PCR was run for roughly 7 to 12 cycles. TCRdb reanalysed the 5' RACE reads using MiXCR and keeps one entry per CDR3 protein. Of almost 550,000 distinct CDR3 sequences in the sample, approximately 25% are singletons; the top ten hold 7.5% to 9%. The sample was also linked to a second study, of T cells of mothers and their children.

The sample comprised blood. The sequence was obtained from a boy aged 5-17 years in good health. The chain combines TRBV15 with TRBJ2-7, with D possibly TRBD1 on 5 matching bases. CDR3 amino acids: CATSRGSGLVDEQYF. For the CDR3, the DNA is TGTGCCACCAGCAGAGGGTCAGGGTTAGTGGACGAGCAGTACTTC.